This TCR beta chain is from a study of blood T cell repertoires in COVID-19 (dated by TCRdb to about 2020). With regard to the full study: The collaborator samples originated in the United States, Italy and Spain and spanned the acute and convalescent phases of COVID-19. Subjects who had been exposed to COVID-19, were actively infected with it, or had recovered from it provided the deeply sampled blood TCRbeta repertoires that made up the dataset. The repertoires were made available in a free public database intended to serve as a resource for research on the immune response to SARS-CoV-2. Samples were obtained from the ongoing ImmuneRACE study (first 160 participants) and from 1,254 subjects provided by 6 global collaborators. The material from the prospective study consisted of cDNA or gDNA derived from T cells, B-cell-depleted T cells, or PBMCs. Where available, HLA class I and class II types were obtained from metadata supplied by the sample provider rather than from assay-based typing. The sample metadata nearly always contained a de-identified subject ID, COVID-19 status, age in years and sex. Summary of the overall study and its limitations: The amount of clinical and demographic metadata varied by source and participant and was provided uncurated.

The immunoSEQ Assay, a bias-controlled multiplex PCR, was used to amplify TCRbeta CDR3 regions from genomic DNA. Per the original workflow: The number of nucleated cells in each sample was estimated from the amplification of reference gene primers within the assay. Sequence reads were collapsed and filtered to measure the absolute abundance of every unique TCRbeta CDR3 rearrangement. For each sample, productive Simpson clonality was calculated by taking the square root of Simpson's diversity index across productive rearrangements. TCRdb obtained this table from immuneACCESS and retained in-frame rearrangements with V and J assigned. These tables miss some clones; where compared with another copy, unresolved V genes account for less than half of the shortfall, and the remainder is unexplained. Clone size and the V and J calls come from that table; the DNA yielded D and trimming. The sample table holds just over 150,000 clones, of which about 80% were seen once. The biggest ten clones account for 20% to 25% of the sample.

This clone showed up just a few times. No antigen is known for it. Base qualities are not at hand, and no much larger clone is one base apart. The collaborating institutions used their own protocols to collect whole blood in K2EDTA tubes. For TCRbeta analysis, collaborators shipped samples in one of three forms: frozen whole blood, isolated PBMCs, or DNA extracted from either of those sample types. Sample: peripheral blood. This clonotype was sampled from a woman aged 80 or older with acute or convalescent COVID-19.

The CDR3 loop reads CASNFRGGDQPQHF. The nucleotide sequence reads TGTGCCAGCAACTTTCGGGGGGGAGATCAGCCCCAGCATTTT. The chain joins TRBV21-1 to TRBJ1-5. TRBV21-1 is described as a pseudogene. From the cysteine through the phenylalanine, the CDR3 covers 14 amino acids. Of all the DNA, just the CDR3 is kept, 42 bases in frame from base 1.